This TCR beta chain was captured in a study of OX40 agonist ivuxolimab in advanced cancers. At the level of the whole study: Ivuxolimab, which targeted the costimulatory receptor OX40 (CD134), was an agonistic, fully human IgG2 monoclonal antibody. Intravenous ivuxolimab was administered to patients every 2 weeks at six dose levels: 0.01, 0.1, 0.3, 1.5, 3 and 10 mg/kg. Of the 50 or so patients in dose escalation, about 20 had hepatocellular carcinoma, about 15 had melanoma, 9 had renal cell carcinoma and 9 had head and neck cancer. The dose-escalation cohort was 82.7% male with a mean age of roughly 60 years, ranging from roughly 23 to 79. Prior anti-PD-1, anti-PD-L1 or anti-CTLA-4 therapy was permitted, and 40% of dose-escalation patients had received checkpoint inhibitors. Three dose-escalation patients achieved partial responses, one with hepatocellular carcinoma and two with cutaneous melanoma. Peripheral TCRbeta sequencing was intended to test whether TCR sequence diversity was altered and clonal T-cell expansion was caused by ivuxolimab. The paper covers the monotherapy dose-escalation part of the phase I ivuxolimab trial, which included N ≈ 50 patients.

V is cut back by 3 bases and J by 4 bases, with 9 bases in the junction unmatched. The germline V gene sets CDR1 to SGDLS and CDR2 to YYNGEE. Its CDR3 holds 16 amino acids, cysteine through phenylalanine. Solely the CDR3 DNA is kept, with 48 bases framed from the first base. Overall study results and their limits: Low levels of normalized T-cell clonal expansion were also seen in some patients who did not respond. After ivuxolimab, expanded clones were on average more numerous among CD8+ T cells than among CD4+ T cells. At doses from 0.1 to 3.0 mg/kg, clonal expansion was seen in both CD4+ and CD8+ blood T cells between baseline and week 6. In the 0.1-3.0 mg/kg groups, partial responders were among the patients with the lowest normalized peripheral clonal expansion, particularly in CD8+ T cells. The antigen specificity of the clonally expanded peripheral T cells was not determined.

This clone came up once. Its antigen has not been determined. No clone much larger than this one lies a single base away; base qualities are absent. To sequence the TCRbeta CDR3 region, genomic DNA was isolated from the sorted cells. The immunoSEQ Assay was used for sequencing of TCRbeta CDR3 regions. Not all clones reach the TCRdb copy of this immuneACCESS table, which keeps in-frame sequences only. Checked studies attribute under half of the gap to unresolved V genes and leave the rest unexplained. In this sample the table shows some 80,000 clones, approximately 80% of which occur a single time. The ten most abundant clones make up 0.4% to 0.5% of the sample. The trial excluded patients who had a history of autoimmune disease or were on systemic immunosuppression. Peripheral blood for TCR sequencing was collected from all dose cohorts at baseline, on cycle 4 day 1, and on cycle 7 day 1. Samples were obtained from an open-label, multicenter, first-in-human phase I dose-escalation trial of ivuxolimab. The trial enrolled adults with locally advanced or metastatic head and neck squamous cell, hepatocellular, melanoma or renal cell carcinoma. Before TCR sequencing, CD4+ T cells and CD8+ T cells were sorted from peripheral blood as separate populations.

The specimen was CD4+ or CD8+ T cells sorted from blood, collected in a trial of the OX40 agonist ivuxolimab. The source of this sequence is an adult with an advanced solid tumor such as melanoma, head and neck, liver or kidney cancer. Here the chain combines TRBV9 and TRBJ2-1; 8 nucleotides in the junction match TRBD1. For the CDR3, the sequence is CASSGGQGGHYNEQFF. The DNA sequence reads TGTGCCAGCAGCGGAGGACAGGGAGGACATTACAATGAGCAGTTCTTC.